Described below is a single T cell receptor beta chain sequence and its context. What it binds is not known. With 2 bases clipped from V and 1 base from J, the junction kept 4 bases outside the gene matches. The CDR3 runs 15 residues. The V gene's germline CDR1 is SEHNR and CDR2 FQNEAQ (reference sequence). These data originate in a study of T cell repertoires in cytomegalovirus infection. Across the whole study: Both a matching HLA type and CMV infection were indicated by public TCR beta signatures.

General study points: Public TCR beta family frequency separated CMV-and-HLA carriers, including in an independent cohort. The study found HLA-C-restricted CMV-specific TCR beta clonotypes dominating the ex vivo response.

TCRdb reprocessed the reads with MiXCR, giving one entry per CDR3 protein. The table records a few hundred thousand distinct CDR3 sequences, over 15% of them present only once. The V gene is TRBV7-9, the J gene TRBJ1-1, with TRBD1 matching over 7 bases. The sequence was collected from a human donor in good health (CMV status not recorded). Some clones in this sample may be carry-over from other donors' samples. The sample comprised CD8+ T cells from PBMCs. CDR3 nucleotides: TGTGCCAGCAGCTTATTGGAGGGGGCGAACACTGAAGCTTTCTTT. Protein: CASSLLEGANTEAFF.